These T cell receptor beta chains were read from a single sample in a study of CD8 T cells in ankylosing spondylitis. TCRdb re-called the 5' RACE reads with MiXCR, one entry per CDR3 protein. The repertoire holds over 600,000 distinct CDR3 sequences, with 15% to 20% as singletons. The material sequenced was blood, either unsorted or a sorted T cell fraction (not recorded which). All receptors come from a male donor with ankylosing spondylitis. The CDR3 runs from the conserved cysteine through the conserved F or W.

J | V | CDR3
TRBJ2-7 | TRBV27 | CASSFGGINYEQYF
TRBJ1-6 | TRBV7-2 | CASSSDQGSYNSPLHF
TRBJ2-7 | TRBV27 | CASSFAIAGGGYEQYF
TRBJ2-3 | TRBV5-1 | CASSLMASGSTSTDTQYF
TRBJ2-2 | TRBV24-1 | CAISGTHTGELFF
TRBJ1-2 | TRBV5-1 | CASSPGEGYTF
TRBJ1-1 | TRBV5-1 | CASSLQTVGGNTEAFF
TRBJ1-1 | TRBV27 | CASSYTPRLEAFF
TRBJ2-3 | TRBV7-3 | CASSLRRQGAGASSISTDTQYF
TRBJ2-3 | TRBV27 | CASSLGLAGQPGDTQYF
TRBJ2-3 | TRBV12-3/TRBV12-4 | CASSFGLGSTDTQYF
TRBJ1-1 | TRBV2 | CASRRTGGEAFF
TRBJ1-2 | TRBV10-3 | CAIRPQLATSGYTF
TRBJ2-3 | TRBV30 | CAWKLAGASTDTQYF
TRBJ1-1 | TRBV7-9 | CASSLYRVFITEAFF
TRBJ2-5 | TRBV7-2 | CASSLATSGVITQYF
TRBJ2-3 | TRBV4-2 | CASSQRTSGGTDTQYF
TRBJ2-3 | TRBV7-2 | CASSPQVRAPSTDTQYF
TRBJ2-5 | TRBV12-3/TRBV12-4 | CASRRTSGSWETQYF
TRBJ2-7 | TRBV7-2 | CASSLGAGGPPHEQYF
TRBJ1-2 | TRBV3-1 | CASRGRGGPNYGYTF
TRBJ2-7 | TRBV12-3/TRBV12-4 | CASSSSEQGGYEQYF
TRBJ2-7 | TRBV29-1 | CSAMGNGPGLAGEKDYEQYF
TRBJ1-1 | TRBV12-3/TRBV12-4 | CASSLIKGNTEAFF
TRBJ2-3 | TRBV9 | CASSVGRSGGHSTDTQYF
TRBJ2-5 | TRBV12-3/TRBV12-4 | CASTSGTSGEETQYF
TRBJ2-1 | TRBV3-1 | CASSQSDEQFF
TRBJ2-7 | TRBV27 | CASSLLPRQGDYEQYF
TRBJ2-1 | TRBV29-1 | CSVEGTSGVYNEQFF
TRBJ2-7 | TRBV21-1 | CASSKAFAARQYF
TRBJ2-5 | TRBV6-2/TRBV6-3 | CASSYMGPQETQYF
TRBJ1-4 | TRBV10-3 | CAISGGTATNEKLFF
TRBJ1-1 | TRBV9 | CASSPQGRLNTEAFF
TRBJ1-2 | TRBV28 | CASSFAGNYGYTF
TRBJ1-1 | TRBV5-1 | CASSSPTGGTEAFF
TRBJ1-5 | TRBV4-2 | CASSQGLIGGQGGNQPQHF
TRBJ2-7 | TRBV4-3 | CASSQDEAGGYEQYF
TRBJ1-6 | TRBV4-2 | CASSQAVQGANSPLHF
TRBJ2-2 | TRBV27 | CASSLRLPPGELFF
TRBJ1-1 | TRBV5-5 | CASSLRWGQGNAEAFF
TRBJ1-1 | TRBV6-5 | CASSSTPGTMNTEAFF
TRBJ2-3 | TRBV11-1 | CASSLVPAGTGRSDTQYF
TRBJ2-7 | TRBV7-9 | CASSSSGKYSYEQYF
TRBJ1-5 | TRBV10-3 | CAISEGTGGSQPQHF
TRBJ1-1 | TRBV18 | CASSPQVLTEAFF
TRBJ2-1 | TRBV7-3 | CASSPGGGLNEQFF